This TCR beta chain was recorded in a study of T cells expressing NK-cell markers. Whole-study findings and limits: In a handful of donors, dominant NKG2C+ clonotypes were roughly 1.0-8% of CD8+ T cells. The study found these clonotypes also leading the CD3+CD56-NKG2C+ fraction in a few donors.

TCRdb derives one entry per CDR3 protein from the 5' RACE reads, leaving out DNA. There are 440,000 or so distinct CDR3 sequences in the sample, with approximately 6.8% held by the top ten. This CDR3 is 16 amino acids long. Germline V gene lookup returns CDR1 ENHRY and CDR2 SYGVKD. Regarding this clonotype: Its antigen is unidentified.

The chain couples TRBV10-3 to TRBJ2-3; with no DNA, the TCRdb D assignment of TRBD2 cannot be verified. The TCR originated in a woman between 18 and 75 years old in good health. Source material: blood T cells: a sorted CD56 or NKG2C T cell subset, CD4+ or CD8+ T cells, or bulk PBMC T cells (not recorded which). The CDR3 loop reads CAISETAGVGTDTQYF.